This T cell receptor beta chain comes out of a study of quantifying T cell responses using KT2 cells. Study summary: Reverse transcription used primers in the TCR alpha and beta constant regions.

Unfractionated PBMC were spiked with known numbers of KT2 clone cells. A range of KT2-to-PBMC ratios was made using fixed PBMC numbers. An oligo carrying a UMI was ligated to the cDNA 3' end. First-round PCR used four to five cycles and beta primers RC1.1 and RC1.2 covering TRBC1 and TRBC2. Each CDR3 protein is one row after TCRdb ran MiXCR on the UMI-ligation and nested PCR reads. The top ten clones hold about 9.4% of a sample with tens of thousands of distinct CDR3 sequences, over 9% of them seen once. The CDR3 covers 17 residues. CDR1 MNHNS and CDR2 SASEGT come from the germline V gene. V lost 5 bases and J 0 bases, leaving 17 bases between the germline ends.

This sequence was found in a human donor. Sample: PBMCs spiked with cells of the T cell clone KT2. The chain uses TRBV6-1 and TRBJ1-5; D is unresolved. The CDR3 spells CASSSIGSTPSNQPQHF. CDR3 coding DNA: TGTGCCAGCAGTAGTATCGGGTCTACGCCTAGCAATCAGCCCCAGCATTTT.